The 18 T cell receptor beta chains below were found in one sample sequenced in a study of T cell repertoires in ileal Crohn's disease. As for time point: neoterminal ileum biopsy at postoperative endoscopy, about 6 months after surgery. Repertoires were generated with immunoSEQ multiplex PCR, while TCRdb's copy carries only in-frame clones and drops some. This repertoire shows 2,600 or so clones, around 71% found once; its top ten account for 36%. The sequencing sample was made of ileal tissue. The receptors shown here come from an adult with Crohn's disease.

Of note for this clone: The junction departs from the called germline gene at one end, perhaps through a read error. The CDR3 loop is CASHEEAGLAGGSF. CDR3 bases: TGTGCCAGCCACGAAGAGGCGGGACTAGCGGGAGGGTCTTTT. The rearrangement links TRBV6-1 to TRBJ2-3; 16 positions agree with TRBD2. Germline CDR1 and CDR2: MNHNS and SASEGT. There are 14 residues in the CDR3.

As DNA, the CDR3 is TGCAGCGTTGAACTCGAACAGGGGCCTGAAGCTTTCTTT. It translates to CSVELEQGPEAFF. This chain uses TRBV29-1 with TRBJ1-1; 7 bases align to TRBD1. Per the germline V gene, CDR1 is SQVTM and CDR2 is ANQGSEA. The CDR3 has 13 residues. The junction had 6 bases not matched to a gene; V was cut back by 2 bases and J by 6 bases.

This rearrangement joins TRBV18 to TRBJ2-1; TRBD2 is a possible D gene (5 bases). The CDR3 sequence is 13 residues long. Trimming took off 0 bases at V and 7 bases at J, with 7 bases between the two ends. CDR1 KGHSH and CDR2 LQKENI come from the germline V gene. The CDR3 nucleotides are TGTGCCAGCTCACCACCAACGGGGAATGAGCAGTTCTTC. Translating it yields CASSPPTGNEQFF. Combining the CDR3 with reference TRBV18 and TRBJ2-1 gives the whole variable domain NAGVMQNPRHLVRRRGQEARLRCSPMKGHSHVYWYRQLPEEGLKFMVYLQKENIIDESGMPKERFSAEFPKEGPSILRIQQVVRGDSAAYFCASSPPTGNEQFFGPGTRLTVL.

The chain links TRBV2 to TRBJ2-4, with TRBD1 identical over 11 bases. V gave up 8 bases and J gave up 8 bases; unmatched junction bases: 5. In germline, CDR1 is SNHLY, CDR2 FYNNEI. The CDR3 consists of 13 residues. The CDR3 DNA sequence: TGTGCCAGCGGCGGACAGGGGGCCTACATTCAGTACTTC. This codes for CASGGQGAYIQYF.

This chain links TRBV7-9 with TRBJ1-1, with a tentative D call TRBD1 (5 bases). CDR3 length: 13 residues. CDR1 is SEHNR, CDR2 FQNEAQ, per germline (reference sequence). Trimming removed 5 bases from V and 7 bases from J, with 14 bases in between. CDR3 sequence: CASSGGTGNEAFF. In DNA, the CDR3 is TGTGCCAGCAGCGGGGGGACTGGGAATGAAGCTTTCTTT.

The chain joins TRBV27 to TRBJ2-5; TRBD1 might be the D (6 bases). The J call may be wrong; the DNA end is better matched by TRBJ2-7. CDR3 length equals 16 residues. The germline V gene encodes CDR1 MNHEY and CDR2 SMNVEV (reference sequence). The chain's CDR3 is CASSLYLGAPTYEQYF. CDR3 nucleotides: TGTGCCAGCAGTTTATACCTGGGGGCGCCGACCTACGAGCAGTACTTC.

The chain joins TRBV5-1 to TRBJ1-3, with 10 positions matching TRBD1. Germline CDR1 is SGHRS and CDR2 is YFSETQ. CDR3 size: 15 residues. V lost 4 bases to trimming and J lost 2 bases; unmatched junction nucleotides: 3. For the CDR3, the DNA is TGCGCCAGCAGCACGGGACAGGGGACTGGAAACACCATATATTTT. It is translated as CASSTGQGTGNTIYF.

The chain links TRBV27 to TRBJ2-1; the match to TRBD2 covers 14 bases. The CDR3 sequence is 17 residues long. V shed 3 bases, J shed 9 bases, and the junction held 10 bases outside the gene matches. The germline V gene encodes CDR1 MNHEY and CDR2 SMNVEV (reference sequence). CDR3 sequence (DNA): TGTGCCAGCAGTTTGACCGGGACTAGCGGGAGTAGGGGTGAGCAGTTCTTC. Its protein is CASSLTGTSGSRGEQFF.

A single count supports this clone. V is TRBV2 and J is TRBJ1-2, with D uncertain. Germline CDR1 is SNHLY and CDR2 is FYNNEI. V was clipped by 4 bases and J by 4 bases, with 13 bases between them. This CDR3 spans 14 amino acids. The CDR3 DNA reads as TGTGCCAGCAGTGGGTTGGAACAGTTCTATGGCTACACCTTC. This sequence encodes CASSGLEQFYGYTF.

The chain carries TRBV29-1 and TRBJ1-2; 9 bases match TRBD1. V lost 4 bases, J lost 4 bases, and 13 bases stayed unmatched. The length of the CDR3 is 16 residues. Germline V gene sequence: CDR1 SQVTM, CDR2 ANQGSEA. CDR3 residues: CSVARGQGPLGYGYTF. CDR3 DNA sequence: TGCAGCGTTGCAAGGGGACAGGGACCTTTGGGCTATGGCTACACCTTC.

This chain joins TRBV7-6 and TRBJ1-6, with a tentative D call TRBD1 (6 bases). The V end was cut by 1 base, the J end by 7 bases, with 11 bases between. This CDR3 region has 15 residues. Per the germline V gene, CDR1 is SGHVS and CDR2 is FNYEAQ. The CDR3 region is CASSLEGEPNSPLHF. CDR3 coding DNA: TGTGCCAGCAGCTTAGAGGGGGAACCCAATTCACCCCTCCACTTT. Based on the CDR3 plus reference TRBV7-6 and TRBJ1-6, the full variable domain is GAGVSQSPRYKVTKRGQDVALRCDPISGHVSLYWYRQALGQGPEFLTYFNYEAQQDKSGLPNDRFSAERPEGSISTLTIQRTEQRDSAMYRCASSLEGEPNSPLHFGNGTRLTVT.

Notes on this clone: This sample also contains other DNA sequences that code for the same CDR3. V usage is TRBV6-5 and J usage is TRBJ1-6, with D maybe TRBD1 (5 bases). Trimming cost V 0 bases and J 8 bases, with 11 bases left between them. From germline, CDR1 is MNHEY and CDR2 SVGAGI. The CDR3 covers 15 residues. The CDR3 bases are TGTGCCAGCAGTTACTCGGGTCAGGGCCATTCACCCCTCCACTTT. Protein sequence: CASSYSGQGHSPLHF.

This clone was detected a few times. The chain is built from TRBV4-3 and TRBJ1-2; D is perhaps TRBD1 (5 bases). Germline V lookup: CDR1 LGHNA, CDR2 YSLEER. CDR3 length equals 14 residues. V dropped 3 bases and J dropped 4 bases, with 12 bases sitting between them. CDR3 DNA sequence: TGCGCCAGCAGCCACAGACAGACAAGCTATGGCTACACCTTC. Its translation is CASSHRQTSYGYTF.

This chain joins TRBV30 and TRBJ2-5, with 7 bases fitting TRBD1. The germline gives CDR1 GTSNPN, CDR2 SVGIG (reference sequence). With V trimmed by 0 bases and J by 2 bases, 3 bases remained unmatched. The CDR3 spans 14 residues. The CDR3 DNA sequence: TGTGCCTGGAGTGTAGGGGACAGTCAAGAGACCCAGTACTTC. It yields the protein CAWSVGDSQETQYF.

J is TRBJ2-7 and V is TRBV7-9; perhaps TRBD1 as D (6 bases). Trimming removed 5 bases at V and 5 bases at J, with 19 bases between. Germline CDR1 SEHNR, CDR2 FQNEAQ (reference sequence). The CDR3 loop spans 15 amino acids. CDR3 protein: CASSEAGAQSHEQYF. CDR3 sequence (DNA): TGTGCCAGCAGCGAGGCAGGGGCCCAAAGCCACGAGCAGTACTTC.

The chain carries TRBV19 and TRBJ2-2; perhaps TRBD2 as D (5 bases). Germline CDR1 is LNHDA and CDR2 is SQIVND (reference sequence). V was trimmed by 5 bases and J by 4 bases, leaving 20 bases between them. This CDR3 comprises 17 residues. This chain's CDR3 is CASSPRIYRDATGELFF. In DNA, the CDR3 is TGTGCCAGTAGTCCCAGGATATACCGGGATGCCACCGGGGAGCTGTTTTTT.

In this sample, this clone turned up a few times. This rearrangement joins TRBV30 to TRBJ2-7; 9 positions match TRBD1. Germline values: CDR1 GTSNPN, CDR2 SVGIG (reference sequence). V was pared by 2 bases and J by 2 bases, with 4 bases of the junction left unmatched. The CDR3 loop spans 14 amino acids. CDR3 residues: CAWSFGTGTYEQYF. CDR3 in DNA: TGTGCCTGGAGTTTTGGGACAGGGACCTACGAGCAGTACTTC.

This clone was observed a handful of times. The V and J genes are TRBV6-5 and TRBJ2-7, with a possible D match to TRBD1 (6 bases). V lost 6 bases, J lost 4 bases, and 13 bases lay in between. CDR1 and CDR2 from the germline V gene are MNHEY and SVGAGI. The CDR3 extends over 13 amino acids. The CDR3 bases are TGTGCCAGCAGAAACGGACAGCATTACGAGCAGTACTTC. This encodes CASRNGQHYEQYF.